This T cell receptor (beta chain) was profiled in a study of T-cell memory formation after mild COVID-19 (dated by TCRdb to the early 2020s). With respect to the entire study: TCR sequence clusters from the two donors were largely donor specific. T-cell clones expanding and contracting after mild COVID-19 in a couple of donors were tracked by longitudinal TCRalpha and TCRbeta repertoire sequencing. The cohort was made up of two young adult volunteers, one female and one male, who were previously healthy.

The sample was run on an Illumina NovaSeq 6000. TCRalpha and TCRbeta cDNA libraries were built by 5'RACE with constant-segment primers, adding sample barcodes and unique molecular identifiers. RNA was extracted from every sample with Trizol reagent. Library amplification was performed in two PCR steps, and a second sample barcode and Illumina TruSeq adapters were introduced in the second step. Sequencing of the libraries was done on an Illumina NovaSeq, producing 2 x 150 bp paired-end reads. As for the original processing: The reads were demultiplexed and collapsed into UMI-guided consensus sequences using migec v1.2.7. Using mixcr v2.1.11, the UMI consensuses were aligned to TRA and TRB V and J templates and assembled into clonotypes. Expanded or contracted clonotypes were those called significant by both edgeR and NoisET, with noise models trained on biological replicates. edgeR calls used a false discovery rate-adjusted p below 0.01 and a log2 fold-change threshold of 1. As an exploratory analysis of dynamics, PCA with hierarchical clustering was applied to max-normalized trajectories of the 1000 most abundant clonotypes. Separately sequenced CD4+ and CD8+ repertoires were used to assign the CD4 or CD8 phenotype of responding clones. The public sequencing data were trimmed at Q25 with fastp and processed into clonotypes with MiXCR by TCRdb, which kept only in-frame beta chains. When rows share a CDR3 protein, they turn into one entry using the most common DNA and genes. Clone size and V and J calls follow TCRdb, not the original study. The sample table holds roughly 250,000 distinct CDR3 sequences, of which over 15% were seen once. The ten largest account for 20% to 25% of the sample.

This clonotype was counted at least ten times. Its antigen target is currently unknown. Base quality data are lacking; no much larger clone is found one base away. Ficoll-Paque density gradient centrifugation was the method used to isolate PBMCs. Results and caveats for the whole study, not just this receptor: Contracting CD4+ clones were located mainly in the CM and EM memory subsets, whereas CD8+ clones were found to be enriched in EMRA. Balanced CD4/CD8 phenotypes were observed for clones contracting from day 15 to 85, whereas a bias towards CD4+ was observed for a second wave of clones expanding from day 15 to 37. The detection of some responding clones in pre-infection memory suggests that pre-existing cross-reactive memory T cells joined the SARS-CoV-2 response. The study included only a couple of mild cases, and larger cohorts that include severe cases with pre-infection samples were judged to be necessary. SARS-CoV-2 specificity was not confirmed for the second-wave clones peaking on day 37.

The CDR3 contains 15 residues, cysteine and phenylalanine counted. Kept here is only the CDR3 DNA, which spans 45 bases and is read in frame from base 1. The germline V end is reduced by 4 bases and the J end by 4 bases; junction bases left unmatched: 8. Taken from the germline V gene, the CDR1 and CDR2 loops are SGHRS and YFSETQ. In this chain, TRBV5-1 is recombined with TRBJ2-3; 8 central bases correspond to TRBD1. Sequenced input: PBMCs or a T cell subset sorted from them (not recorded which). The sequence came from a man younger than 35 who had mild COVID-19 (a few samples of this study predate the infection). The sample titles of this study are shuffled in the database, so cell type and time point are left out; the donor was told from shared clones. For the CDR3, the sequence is CASSATGGKADTQYF. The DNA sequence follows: TGCGCCAGCAGCGCCACAGGGGGGAAGGCAGATACGCAGTATTTT.